The 12 T cell receptor beta chains presented below share a single source sample, sequenced in a study of vaccination and CD4 T cells after COVID-19. Treatment in this sample: approximately 10-day PBMC culture with coronavirus spike peptide pools or control peptides (ViraFEST assay). Researchers collected the unexposed donor's CD4+ T cells before the COVID-19 pandemic (2011-2018). CD4+ T cells that had been cultured provided DNA sequenced with the Oncomine TCR Beta short-read assay. In TCRdb, the PCR reads were re-called with MiXCR into one record per CDR3 protein. The sample consists of about 2,700 distinct CDR3 sequences, roughly two fifths of them appearing once. Antigens of these TCRs are unknown. The specimen was CD4+ T cells from blood, cultured in vitro. Receptors originate from a human donor in good health.

The chain combines TRBV20-1 with TRBJ2-1; 14 nucleotides align to TRBD2. The V gene's germline CDR1 is DFQATT and CDR2 SNEGSKA (reference sequence). With 6 bases clipped from V and 10 bases from J, the junction kept 5 bases outside the gene matches. The CDR3 totals 13 residues. The CDR3 DNA is TGCAGTGCGCCGGGACTAGCGGGAGTAGAGCAGTTCTTC. Translated, it gives CSAPGLAGVEQFF.

This CDR3 reads CASSEDRGRDGYTF. Here the CDR3 DNA reads TGTGCCAGCAGTGAAGATAGGGGGCGGGATGGCTACACCTTC. V and J are TRBV2 and TRBJ1-2; 7 bases align to TRBD1. In germline, CDR1 is SNHLY, CDR2 FYNNEI. CDR3 length equals 14 residues. The V segment lost 1 base and the J segment 6 bases; nucleotides outside the gene matches: 5.

This clonotype was detected only a few times. The CDR3 sequence: CASSNRPLLYEQYF. DNA for the CDR3: TGTGCCAGCAGCAACAGGCCTCTCCTCTACGAGCAGTACTTC. The rearrangement uses TRBV7-2 and TRBJ2-7, with D tentatively TRBD1 (5 bases). Trimming shortened V by 5 bases and J by 3 bases, and 14 bases separated the two germline ends. CDR3 size: 14 residues. Germline CDR1 is SGHTA and CDR2 is FQGNSA.

The chain is built from TRBV10-3 and TRBJ1-1; 9 nucleotides agree with TRBD1. After removal of 4 bases from V and 3 bases from J, the junction contained 0 bases not matched to a gene. CDR3 length: 13 residues. Germline CDR1 and CDR2: ENHRY and SYGVKD. CDR3 amino acids: CAISGTGDTEAFF. The CDR3 bases are TGTGCCATCAGTGGGACAGGGGACACTGAAGCTTTCTTT.

The chain employs TRBV7-9 and TRBJ1-6, with D possibly being TRBD1 (5 bases). V shed 4 bases and J shed 7 bases, with 17 bases lying between them. CDR3 length equals 16 residues. Germline CDR1 reads SEHNR; CDR2 reads FQNEAQ (reference sequence). The DNA for the CDR3 is TGTGCCAGCAGCTCCGTGCGGAGGGGAACCAATTCACCCCTCCACTTT. This gives the protein CASSSVRRGTNSPLHF.

This clonotype was seen a few times. The gene calls are TRBV27 and TRBJ2-7; 8 positions match TRBD2. The CDR3 covers 15 residues. Germline trimming cut 5 bases from V and 5 bases from J; bases unmatched to any gene: 11. Germline-derived CDR1 and CDR2 are MNHEY and SMNVEV (reference sequence). CDR3 bases: TGTGCCAGCAGTCCATGGCGAGCGGGGGTCCACGAGCAGTACTTC. It encodes CASSPWRAGVHEQYF.

The rearrangement joins TRBV6-5 to TRBJ1-1; D gene uncertain. The germline gives CDR1 MNHEY, CDR2 SVGAGI. This CDR3 has 12 amino acids. V lost 3 bases, J lost 8 bases, and 10 bases lay in between. CDR3 nucleotides: TGTGCCAGCAGTTATAAGGTCGGCGAAGCTTTCTTT. It is translated as CASSYKVGEAFF.

This clonotype came up a few times. The gene calls are TRBV7-3 and TRBJ1-2; 8 bases match TRBD1. The CDR3 sequence is 13 residues long. Germline CDR1 is SGHTA and CDR2 is FQGTGA. With 4 bases clipped from V and 8 bases from J, the junction kept 6 bases outside the gene matches. CDR3 DNA sequence: TGTGCCAGCAGCTCAATGACAGGGGTCGGCTACACCTTC. Encoded protein: CASSSMTGVGYTF. The full variable domain, completed using reference TRBV7-3 and TRBJ1-2, is GAGVSQTPSNKVTEKGKYVELRCDPISGHTALYWYRQSLGQGPEFLIYFQGTGAADDSGLPNDRFFAVRPEGSVSTLKIQRTERGDSAVYLCASSSMTGVGYTFGSGTRLTVV.

V gene TRBV27 combines with J gene TRBJ2-3, with 9 bases fitting TRBD2. CDR1 and CDR2 from the germline V gene are MNHEY and SMNVEV (reference sequence). The CDR3 consists of 16 residues. J lost 0 bases, V lost 3 bases, and 4 bases had no gene match. The CDR3 sequence: CASSFRLAVSTDTQYF. Here the CDR3 DNA reads TGTGCCAGCAGTTTTAGACTAGCGGTTAGCACAGATACGCAGTATTTT.

This clonotype has a handful of counts. The rearrangement uses TRBV27 and TRBJ2-7; 13 bases map to TRBD2. The CDR3 extends over 20 amino acids. The germline V gene has CDR1 MNHEY and CDR2 SMNVEV (reference sequence). V lost 5 bases and J lost 2; bases outside the gene matches: 18. This CDR3 is CASSPSRLAGGLGLTYEQYF. CDR3 DNA: TGTGCCAGCAGTCCCTCGCGACTAGCGGGAGGCCTGGGACTAACCTACGAGCAGTACTTC.

The rearrangement links TRBV5-1 to TRBJ2-3, with unresolved D. CDR1 and CDR2 from the germline V gene are SGHRS and YFSETQ. V was trimmed by 0 bases and J by 8 bases, leaving 10 bases between them. CDR3 length: 13 amino acids. This chain's CDR3 is CASSLAPDGTQYF. The CDR3 DNA follows: TGCGCCAGCAGCTTGGCGCCAGATGGTACGCAGTATTTT.

The chain couples TRBV19 to TRBJ2-3; TRBD2 matches at 9 bases. Germline-derived CDR1 and CDR2 are LNHDA and SQIVND (reference sequence). With 10 bases clipped from V and 0 bases from J, the junction kept 5 bases outside the gene matches. This CDR3 is 14 amino acids long. The DNA of the CDR3 is TGTGCCACCGCGCGGGAGGGTAGCACAGATACGCAGTATTTT. Its translation is CATAREGSTDTQYF.